This T cell receptor (beta chain) was found in a study of T cell responses to AZD1222 COVID-19 vaccine. The protocol was immunoSEQ multiplex PCR, while the TCRdb copy is restricted to in-frame clones and leaves out a portion. Among over 95,000 clones listed, approximately 90% were seen once. CDR1 is MNHEY, CDR2 SVGAGI, per germline. Trimming cost V 6 bases and J 2 bases; bases outside gene matches: 2. This CDR3 is built from 15 residues. Whole-study results and caveats: The donor group comprised mostly white British people and more females; the analysis possibly underestimated clonal diversity. Spike-specific TCRs gained breadth and depth after people received two AZD1222 doses. Just 5 to 7 people given AZD1222 tested seropositive at baseline.

A note on this clone: What it binds is unknown.

The chain carries TRBV6-5 and TRBJ2-7; 15 bases match TRBD2. This clonotype was sampled from an adult in good health. The material was peripheral blood, obtained on day 0 of AZD1222 vaccination. The CDR3 protein is CASRWTSGGAYEQYF. As DNA, the CDR3 is TGTGCCAGCAGATGGACTAGCGGGGGGGCCTACGAGCAGTACTTC.